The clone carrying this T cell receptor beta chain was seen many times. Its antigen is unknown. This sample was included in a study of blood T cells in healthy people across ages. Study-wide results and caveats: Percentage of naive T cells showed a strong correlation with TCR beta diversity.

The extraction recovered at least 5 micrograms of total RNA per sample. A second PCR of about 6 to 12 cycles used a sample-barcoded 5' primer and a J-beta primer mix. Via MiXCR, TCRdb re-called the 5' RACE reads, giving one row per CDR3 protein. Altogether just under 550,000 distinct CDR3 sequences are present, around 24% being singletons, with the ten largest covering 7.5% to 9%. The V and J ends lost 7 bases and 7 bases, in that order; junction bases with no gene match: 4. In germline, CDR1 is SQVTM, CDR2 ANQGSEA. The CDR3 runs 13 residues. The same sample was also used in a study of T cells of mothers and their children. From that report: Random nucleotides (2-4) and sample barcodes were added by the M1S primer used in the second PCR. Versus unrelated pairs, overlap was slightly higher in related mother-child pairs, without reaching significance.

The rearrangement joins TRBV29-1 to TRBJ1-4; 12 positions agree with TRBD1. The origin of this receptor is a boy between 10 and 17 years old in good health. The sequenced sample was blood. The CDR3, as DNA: TGCAGCGCCATGGGACAGGGGGCTGAAAAACTGTTTTTT. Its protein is CSAMGQGAEKLFF.